This TCR beta chain was sequenced for a study of blood T cell repertoires in COVID-19. Source study methods: It was from reference gene primer amplification that nucleated cell counts were estimated. This table comes from immunoSEQ multiplex PCR, and its TCRdb copy is limited to in-frame clones, with some not included. Clone size and the V and J calls come from that table; the DNA yielded D and trimming. The sample gives about 160,000 clones, about 90% of which show up once; more than 4.5% is in the top ten. The CDR3 contains 16 residues. CDR1 LNHDA and CDR2 SQIVND come from the germline V gene (reference sequence). Trimming removed 5 bases from V and 0 bases from J, with 15 bases in between. Patients at the Seattle site were enrolled during active infection and followed longitudinally.

The receptor was isolated from a man aged 25 to 40 with COVID-19, enrolled during active disease. This chain uses TRBV19 with TRBJ2-3, with D perhaps TRBD1 (5 bases). Input material: peripheral blood. The CDR3 nucleotides read TGTGCCAGTAGTCACCAGGGTGCATCTAGCACAGATACGCAGTATTTT. This sequence encodes CASSHQGASSTDTQYF.